In this sample, the clone carrying this T cell receptor (beta chain) turned up a few times. The antigen remains undetermined. This entry is derived from a study of T cell repertoires in cytomegalovirus infection. Study overall: Indications came from public TCR beta signatures; they pointed to CMV infection and to a matching HLA type. General observations from the study: Cumulative public TCR beta family frequency identified CMV carriers with the relevant HLA. Ex vivo responses were dominated by HLA-C-restricted CMV-specific TCR beta clonotypes.

Using its own MiXCR run on the reads, TCRdb lists one record per CDR3 protein. The table includes more than 250,000 distinct CDR3 sequences, roughly 15% detected once. From germline, CDR1 is SGHDN and CDR2 FVKESK. CDR3 length: 14 amino acids. With V trimmed by 2 bases and J by 3 bases, 3 bases remained unmatched. The sample taken for sequencing was PBMCs. The source of this sequence is a human donor in good health (CMV status not recorded). Some clones in this sample may be carry-over from other donors' samples. The V and J genes are TRBV14 and TRBJ2-7; TRBD1 matches at 8 bases. The CDR3 reads CASSQRQGYYEQYF. CDR3 DNA: TGTGCCAGCAGCCAAAGACAGGGGTACTACGAGCAGTACTTC.